This T cell receptor beta chain was retrieved from a study of T-cell reconstitution after alpha-beta-depleted transplantation in children. Unique molecular identifiers tagged the TCRbeta library. TCRdb analysed the PCR reads with MiXCR anew, one entry per CDR3 protein. In the table there are 500,000 to 750,000 distinct CDR3 sequences, 10% to 15% of which are singletons. The germline CDR1 and CDR2 sequences are MNHEY and SVGEGT. CDR3 length: 15 residues. The ends were cut back, 0 bases at V and 5 bases at J, with 13 bases in the middle. This clonotype was seen a handful of times. Its antigen is undetermined. Study-level results: TCRbeta diversity was high at day 60 in some patients (a result of surviving recipient T cells and thymic progenitors). Hyperexpanded clones declined; after one year, newly produced T cells mostly supplied diversity.

The clonotype originates from a male patient between 5 and 17 years old who had a stem cell transplant for acute myeloid leukemia, so the T cells may come from the graft donor. The material sequenced was PBMCs, mostly from graft donor cells, taken 360 days after TCRalphabeta/CD19-depleted stem cell transplant. V is TRBV6-2 or TRBV6-3 and J is TRBJ2-5; D might be TRBD1 (5 bases). DNA for the CDR3: TGTGCCAGCAGTTACTCAGGCAGGGCCGGCGAGACCCAGTACTTC. Translated: CASSYSGRAGETQYF.